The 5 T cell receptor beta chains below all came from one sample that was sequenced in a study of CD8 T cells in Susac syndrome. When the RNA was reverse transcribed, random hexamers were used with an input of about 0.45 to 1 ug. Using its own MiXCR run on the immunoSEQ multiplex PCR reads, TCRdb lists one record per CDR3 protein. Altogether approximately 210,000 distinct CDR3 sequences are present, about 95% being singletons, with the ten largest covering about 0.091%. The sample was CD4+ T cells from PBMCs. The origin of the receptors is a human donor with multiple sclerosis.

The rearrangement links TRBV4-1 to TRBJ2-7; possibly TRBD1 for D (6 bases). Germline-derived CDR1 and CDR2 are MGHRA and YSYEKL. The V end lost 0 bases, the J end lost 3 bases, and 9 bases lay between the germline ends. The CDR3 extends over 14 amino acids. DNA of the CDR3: TGCGCCAGCAGCCAAGACGGACAGCACTACGAGCAGTACTTC. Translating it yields CASSQDGQHYEQYF.

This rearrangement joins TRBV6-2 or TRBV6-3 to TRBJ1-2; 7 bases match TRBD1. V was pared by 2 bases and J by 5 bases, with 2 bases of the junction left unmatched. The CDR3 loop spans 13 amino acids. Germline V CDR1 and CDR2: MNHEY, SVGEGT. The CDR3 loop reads CASSYRTGYGYTF. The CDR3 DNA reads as TGTGCCAGCAGTTACAGGACAGGATATGGCTACACCTTC.

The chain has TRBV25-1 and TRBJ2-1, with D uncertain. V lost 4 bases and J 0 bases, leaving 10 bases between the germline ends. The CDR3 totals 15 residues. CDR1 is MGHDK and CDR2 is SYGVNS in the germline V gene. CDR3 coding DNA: TGTGCCAGCAGTGGCCTAGGTGTCTCCTACAATGAGCAGTTCTTC. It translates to CASSGLGVSYNEQFF.

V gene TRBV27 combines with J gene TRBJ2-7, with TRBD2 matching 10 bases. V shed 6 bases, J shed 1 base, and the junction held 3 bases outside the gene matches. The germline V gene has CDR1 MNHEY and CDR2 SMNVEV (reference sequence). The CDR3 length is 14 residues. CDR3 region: CASRGAGGSYEQYF. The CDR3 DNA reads TGTGCCAGCAGGGGAGCGGGAGGGTCCTACGAGCAGTACTTC.

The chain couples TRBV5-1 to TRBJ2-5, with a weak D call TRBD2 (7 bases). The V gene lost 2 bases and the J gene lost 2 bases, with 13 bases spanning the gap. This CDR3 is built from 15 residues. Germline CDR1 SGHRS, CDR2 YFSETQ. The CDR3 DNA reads TGCGCCAGCAGCTTTATGGGGGGGCGGCAAGAGACCCAGTACTTC. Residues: CASSFMGGRQETQYF. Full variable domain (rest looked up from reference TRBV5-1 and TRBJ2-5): KAGVTQTPRYLIKTRGQQVTLSCSPISGHRSVSWYQQTPGQGLQFLFEYFSETQRNKGNFPGRFSGRQFSNSRSEMNVSTLELGDSALYLCASSFMGGRQETQYFGPGTRLLVL.